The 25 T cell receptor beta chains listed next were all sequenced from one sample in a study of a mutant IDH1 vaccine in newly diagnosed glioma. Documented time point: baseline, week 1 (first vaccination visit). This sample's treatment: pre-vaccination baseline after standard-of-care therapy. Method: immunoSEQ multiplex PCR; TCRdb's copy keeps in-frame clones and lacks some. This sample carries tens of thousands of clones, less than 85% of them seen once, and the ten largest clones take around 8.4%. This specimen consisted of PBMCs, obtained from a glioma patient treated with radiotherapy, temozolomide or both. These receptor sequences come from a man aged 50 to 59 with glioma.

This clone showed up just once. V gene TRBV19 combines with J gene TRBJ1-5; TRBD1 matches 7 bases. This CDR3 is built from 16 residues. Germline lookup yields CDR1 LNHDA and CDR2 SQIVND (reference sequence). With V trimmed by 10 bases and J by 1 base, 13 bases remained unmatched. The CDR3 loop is CATNPYDRDSNQPQHF. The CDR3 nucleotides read TGTGCCACCAATCCGTACGACAGGGACAGCAATCAGCCCCAGCATTTT.

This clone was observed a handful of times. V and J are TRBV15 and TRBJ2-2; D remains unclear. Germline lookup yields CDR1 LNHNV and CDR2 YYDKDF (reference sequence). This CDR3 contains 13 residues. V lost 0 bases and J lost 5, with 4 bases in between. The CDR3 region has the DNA TGTGCCACCAGCAGAGATAAGACCGGGGAGCTGTTTTTT. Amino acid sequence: CATSRDKTGELFF.

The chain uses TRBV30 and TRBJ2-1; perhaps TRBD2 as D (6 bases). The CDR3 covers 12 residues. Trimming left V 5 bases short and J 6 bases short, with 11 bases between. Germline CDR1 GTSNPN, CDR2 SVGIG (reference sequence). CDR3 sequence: CAWGRGGNEQFF. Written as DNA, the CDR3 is TGTGCCTGGGGGCGGGGAGGCAATGAGCAGTTCTTC.

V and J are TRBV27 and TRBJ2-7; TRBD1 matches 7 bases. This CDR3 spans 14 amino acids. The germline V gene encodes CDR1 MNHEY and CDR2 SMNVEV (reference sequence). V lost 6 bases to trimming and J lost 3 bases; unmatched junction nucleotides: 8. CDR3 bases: TGTGCCAGCAGAGGACAGGCAATAAGCTACGAGCAGTACTTC. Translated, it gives CASRGQAISYEQYF.

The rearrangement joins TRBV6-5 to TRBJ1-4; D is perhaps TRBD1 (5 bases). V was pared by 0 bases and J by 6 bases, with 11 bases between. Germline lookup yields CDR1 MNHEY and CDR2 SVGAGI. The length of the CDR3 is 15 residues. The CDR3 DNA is TGTGCCAGCAGTTACTCGAGGGGTGTCGATGAAAAACTGTTTTTT. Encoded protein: CASSYSRGVDEKLFF.

The CDR3 DNA is TGTGCCAGCAGCGAAAGGGGACGGATCTCTGGGGCCAACGTCCTGACTTTC. It yields the protein CASSERGRISGANVLTF. J is TRBJ2-6 and V is TRBV2; either TRBD1 or TRBD2 may supply D (5 bases each). Germline CDR1 SNHLY, CDR2 FYNNEI. The CDR3 extends over 17 amino acids. Trimming shortened V by 6 bases and J by 0 bases, and 15 bases separated the two germline ends.

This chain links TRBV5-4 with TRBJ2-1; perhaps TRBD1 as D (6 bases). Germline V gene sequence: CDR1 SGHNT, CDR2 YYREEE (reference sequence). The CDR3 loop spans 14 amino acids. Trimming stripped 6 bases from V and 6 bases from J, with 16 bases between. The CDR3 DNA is TGTGCCAGCACCAGGGGTAATGAGGTCAATGAGCAGTTCTTC. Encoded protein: CASTRGNEVNEQFF. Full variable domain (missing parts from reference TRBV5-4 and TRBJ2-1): ETGVTQSPTHLIKTRGQQVTLRCSSQSGHNTVSWYQQALGQGPQFIFQYYREEENGRGNFPPRFSGLQFPNYSSELNVNALELDDSALYLCASTRGNEVNEQFFGPGTRLTVL.

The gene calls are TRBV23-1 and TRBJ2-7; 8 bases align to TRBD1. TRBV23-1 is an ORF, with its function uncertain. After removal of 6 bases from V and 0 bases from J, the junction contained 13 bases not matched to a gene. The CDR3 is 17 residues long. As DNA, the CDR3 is TGCGCCAGCAGCCAGAGGACAGGGAAAGGGGCCTCCTACGAGCAGTACTTC. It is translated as CASSQRTGKGASYEQYF.

CDR3 residues: CASSESLQMGQPQHF. For the CDR3, the DNA is TGTGCCAGCAGTGAAAGCCTGCAGATGGGTCAGCCCCAGCATTTT. This chain links TRBV6-1 with TRBJ1-5; D gene ambiguous. V dropped 2 bases and J dropped 6 bases, with 14 bases sitting between them. CDR3 length equals 15 residues. The germline V gene encodes CDR1 MNHNS and CDR2 SASEGT.

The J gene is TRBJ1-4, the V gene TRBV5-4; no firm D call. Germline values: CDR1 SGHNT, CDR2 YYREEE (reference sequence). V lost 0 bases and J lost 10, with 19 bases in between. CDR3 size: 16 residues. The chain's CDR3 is CASSLDKRIGGVKLFF. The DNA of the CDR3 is TGTGCCAGCAGCTTGGATAAGAGGATTGGCGGAGTAAAACTGTTTTTT.

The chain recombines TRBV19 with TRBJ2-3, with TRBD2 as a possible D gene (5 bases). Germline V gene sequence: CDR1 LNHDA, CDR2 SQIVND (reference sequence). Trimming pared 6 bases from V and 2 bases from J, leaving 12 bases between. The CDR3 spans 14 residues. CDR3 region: CASSLGVLTDTQYF. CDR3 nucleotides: TGTGCCAGTAGCCTCGGGGTACTCACAGATACGCAGTATTTT.

The chain's CDR3 is CASSLARLPEEAFF. As DNA, the CDR3 is TGTGCCAGCAGCTTAGCGAGGCTCCCCGAGGAAGCTTTCTTT. This rearrangement joins TRBV7-2 to TRBJ1-1; D gene ambiguous. Germline assignment: CDR1 SGHTA and CDR2 FQGNSA. The CDR3 length is 14 residues. V was shortened by 0 bases and J by 8 bases, with 13 bases between the two germline ends.

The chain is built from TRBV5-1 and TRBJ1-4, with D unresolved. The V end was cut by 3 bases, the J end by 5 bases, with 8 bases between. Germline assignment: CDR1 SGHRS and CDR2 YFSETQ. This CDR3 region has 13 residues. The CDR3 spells CASSSGVNEKLFF. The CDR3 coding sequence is TGCGCCAGCAGCTCTGGCGTGAATGAAAAACTGTTTTTT.

The CDR3 reads CASRGGGGNQPQHF. The DNA of the CDR3 is TGTGCCAGTAGGGGAGGGGGCGGCAATCAGCCCCAGCATTTT. This chain links TRBV19 with TRBJ1-5; 7 nucleotides align to TRBD1. The CDR3 consists of 14 residues. Germline values: CDR1 LNHDA, CDR2 SQIVND (reference sequence). Germline trimming cut 6 bases from V and 2 bases from J; bases unmatched to any gene: 4. Together with reference TRBV19 and TRBJ1-5, the CDR3 gives the full variable domain: DGGITQSPKYLFRKEGQNVTLSCEQNLNHDAMYWYRQDPGQGLRLIYYSQIVNDFQKGDIAEGYSVSREKKESFPLTVTSAQKNPTAFYLCASRGGGGNQPQHFGDGTRLSIL.

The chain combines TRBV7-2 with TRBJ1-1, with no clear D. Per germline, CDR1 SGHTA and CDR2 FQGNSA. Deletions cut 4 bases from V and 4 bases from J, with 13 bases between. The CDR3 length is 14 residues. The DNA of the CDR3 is TGTGCCAGCAGCTCCCCTTGGGATCTCACTGAAGCTTTCTTT. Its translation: CASSSPWDLTEAFF.

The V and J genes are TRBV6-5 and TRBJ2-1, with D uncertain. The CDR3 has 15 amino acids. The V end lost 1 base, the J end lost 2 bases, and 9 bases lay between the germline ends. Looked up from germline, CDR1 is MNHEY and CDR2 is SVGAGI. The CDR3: CASSYWANPYNEQFF. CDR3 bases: TGTGCCAGCAGTTACTGGGCCAATCCCTACAATGAGCAGTTCTTC.

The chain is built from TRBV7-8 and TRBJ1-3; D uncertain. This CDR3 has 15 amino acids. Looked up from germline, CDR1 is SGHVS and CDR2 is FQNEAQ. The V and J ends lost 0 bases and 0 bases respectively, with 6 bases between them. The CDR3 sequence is CASSLATDSGNTIYF. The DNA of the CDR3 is TGTGCCAGCAGCTTAGCCACAGACTCTGGAAACACCATATATTTT.

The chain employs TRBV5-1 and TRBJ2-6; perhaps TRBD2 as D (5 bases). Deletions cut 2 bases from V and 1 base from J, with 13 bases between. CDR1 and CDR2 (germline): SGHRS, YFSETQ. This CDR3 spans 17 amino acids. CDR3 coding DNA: TGCGCCAGCAGCTTCTCCCGGACGGGATCTGGGGCCAACGTCCTGACTTTC. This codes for CASSFSRTGSGANVLTF.

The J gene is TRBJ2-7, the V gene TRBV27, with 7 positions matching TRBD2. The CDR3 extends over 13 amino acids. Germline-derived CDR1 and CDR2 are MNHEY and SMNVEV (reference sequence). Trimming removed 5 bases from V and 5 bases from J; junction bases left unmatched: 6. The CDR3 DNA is TGTGCCAGCAGTAGCGGGGTAGTCAACGAGCAGTACTTC. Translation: CASSSGVVNEQYF.

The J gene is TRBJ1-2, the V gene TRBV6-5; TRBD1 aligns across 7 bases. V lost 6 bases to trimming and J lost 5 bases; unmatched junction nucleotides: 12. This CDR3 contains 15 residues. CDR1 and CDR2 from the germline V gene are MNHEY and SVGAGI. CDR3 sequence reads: CASSSPDRDLYGYTF. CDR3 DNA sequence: TGTGCCAGCAGCTCTCCTGACAGGGATTTATATGGCTACACCTTC.

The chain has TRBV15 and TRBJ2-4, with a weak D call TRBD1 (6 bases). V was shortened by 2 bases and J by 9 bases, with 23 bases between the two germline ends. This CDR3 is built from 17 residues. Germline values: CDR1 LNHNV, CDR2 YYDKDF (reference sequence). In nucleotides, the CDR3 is TGTGCCACCAGCAGATTCAGGAGGCCCCAGGGGTTTGCCATTCAGTACTTC. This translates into CATSRFRRPQGFAIQYF.

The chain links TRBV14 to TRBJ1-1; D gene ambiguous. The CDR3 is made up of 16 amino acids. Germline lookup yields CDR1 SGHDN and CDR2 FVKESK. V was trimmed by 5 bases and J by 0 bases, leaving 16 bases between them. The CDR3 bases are TGTGCCAGCAGCACAAGGATGGGAAACGTGAACACTGAAGCTTTCTTT. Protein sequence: CASSTRMGNVNTEAFF. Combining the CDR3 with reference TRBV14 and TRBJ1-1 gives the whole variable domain EAGVTQFPSHSVIEKGQTVTLRCDPISGHDNLYWYRRVMGKEIKFLLHFVKESKQDESGMPNNRFLAERTGGTYSTLKVQPAELEDSGVYFCASSTRMGNVNTEAFFGQGTRLTVV.

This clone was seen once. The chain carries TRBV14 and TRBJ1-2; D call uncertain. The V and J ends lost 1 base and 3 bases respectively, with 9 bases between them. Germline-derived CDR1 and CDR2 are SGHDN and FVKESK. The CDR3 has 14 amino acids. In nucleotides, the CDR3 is TGTGCCAGCAGCCAAGTCGGAGGGTACTATGGCTACACCTTC. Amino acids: CASSQVGGYYGYTF.

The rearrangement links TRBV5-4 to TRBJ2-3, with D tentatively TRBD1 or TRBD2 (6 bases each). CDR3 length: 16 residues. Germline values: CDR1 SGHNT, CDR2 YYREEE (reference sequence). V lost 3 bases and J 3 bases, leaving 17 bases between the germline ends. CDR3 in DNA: TGTGCCAGCAGCTCGGGTGAACGGGGGCTGACAGATACGCAGTATTTT. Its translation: CASSSGERGLTDTQYF.

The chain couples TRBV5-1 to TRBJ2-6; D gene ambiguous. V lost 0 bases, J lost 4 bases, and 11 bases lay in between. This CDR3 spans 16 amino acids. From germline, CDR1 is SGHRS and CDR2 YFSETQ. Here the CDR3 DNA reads TGCGCCAGCAGCTTGGAAGCCGCCATGGGGGCCAACGTCCTGACTTTC. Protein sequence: CASSLEAAMGANVLTF.